A selection of T cell receptor beta chains follows, all from one sample in a study of shared clonotypes between healthy human individuals. Measured with immunoSEQ multiplex PCR; TCRdb has only the in-frame clones, and not every one. Among 2,500,000 or so clones listed, around 90% were seen once. The sample was naive CD4+ T cells sorted from blood. These receptors came from a man younger than 30 in good health. Each CDR3 is given with its conserved first and last residue. D genes are given only for firm matches.

v_call: TRBV11-2
d_call: -
cdr3_aa: CASSLAALGNTIYF

v_call: TRBV7-9
d_call: TRBD1
cdr3_aa: CASSYNTGGNEKLFF

v_call: TRBV5-6
d_call: -
cdr3_aa: CASSLGREGEPLHF

v_call: TRBV5-4
d_call: -
cdr3_aa: CASSLEGGGKNNSPLHF

v_call: TRBV19
d_call: -
cdr3_aa: CASSIGRTGEAFF

v_call: TRBV27
d_call: -
cdr3_aa: CASSLWGSSPLHF

v_call: TRBV5-1
d_call: -
cdr3_aa: CASSLAPGTTYEQYF

v_call: TRBV25-1
d_call: -
cdr3_aa: CASSSSYEQYF

v_call: TRBV2
d_call: -
cdr3_aa: CASSELKPGLRNQPQHF

v_call: TRBV5-1
d_call: TRBD1
cdr3_aa: CASRPRTGRASDTQYF

v_call: TRBV7-9
d_call: -
cdr3_aa: CASSSRGANEKLFF

v_call: TRBV4-1
d_call: -
cdr3_aa: CASSQLVGYYEQYF

v_call: TRBV5-1
d_call: -
cdr3_aa: CASSLASTSSSPLHF

v_call: TRBV10-3
d_call: TRBD1
cdr3_aa: CATRGGALGEQYF

v_call: TRBV5-1
d_call: -
cdr3_aa: CASSPRDTPKNIQYF

v_call: TRBV4-1
d_call: -
cdr3_aa: CASSQERRGPGGYTF

v_call: TRBV20-1
d_call: TRBD2
cdr3_aa: CSALRGGVQFF

v_call: TRBV7-9
d_call: -
cdr3_aa: CASSLGWFQQYSNQPQHF

v_call: TRBV6-5
d_call: -
cdr3_aa: CASSALGYEQYF

v_call: TRBV20-1
d_call: -
cdr3_aa: CSAQVLDEQYF

v_call: TRBV10-1
d_call: -
cdr3_aa: CASSEGSGANVLTF

v_call: TRBV12-5
d_call: -
cdr3_aa: CASGLAPGVRGYTF

v_call: TRBV19
d_call: TRBD1
cdr3_aa: CASSYRDRGYNEQFF

v_call: TRBV19
d_call: TRBD2
cdr3_aa: CASSPPITSGGAYEQYF

v_call: TRBV6-6
d_call: -
cdr3_aa: CAGGGQPQHF

v_call: TRBV7-9
d_call: -
cdr3_aa: CASSPDSNYGYTF

v_call: TRBV10-3
d_call: -
cdr3_aa: CAISSSGGDNQPQHF

v_call: TRBV19
d_call: TRBD1
cdr3_aa: CASSGQGADTQYF

v_call: TRBV9
d_call: TRBD1
cdr3_aa: CASSVVDRGPYEQYF

v_call: TRBV6-5
d_call: TRBD2
cdr3_aa: CASRLAGLQETQYF

v_call: TRBV5-5
d_call: -
cdr3_aa: CASSLVQGRNTIYF

v_call: TRBV6-5
d_call: TRBD2
cdr3_aa: CASSYWLADYNEQFF

v_call: TRBV7-2
d_call: -
cdr3_aa: CASSLGLTNTEAFF

v_call: TRBV7-9
d_call: TRBD2
cdr3_aa: CASSLLGPGRDTQYF

v_call: TRBV10-3
d_call: TRBD1
cdr3_aa: CAISEGDRETQGYTF

v_call: TRBV6-5
d_call: TRBD1
cdr3_aa: CASRTGQGYEQYF

v_call: TRBV1
d_call: -
cdr3_aa: CTSSQDDPRLVTHTDTQYF

v_call: TRBV5-1
d_call: -
cdr3_aa: CASSLGTGYEQYF

v_call: TRBV7-9
d_call: -
cdr3_aa: CASSRSGTPTYEQYF

v_call: TRBV15
d_call: TRBD1
cdr3_aa: CATSRATGVKTEAFF

v_call: TRBV27
d_call: -
cdr3_aa: CASSGGRSVNEKLFF

v_call: TRBV2
d_call: TRBD1
cdr3_aa: CASTPPGQGYGYTF

v_call: TRBV9
d_call: -
cdr3_aa: CASSAHRSGYGYTF

v_call: TRBV9
d_call: -
cdr3_aa: CASSVATERETQYF

v_call: TRBV9
d_call: TRBD2
cdr3_aa: CASSRRGAGGSNTGELFF

v_call: TRBV13
d_call: TRBD1
cdr3_aa: CASGLMTGANTEAFF

v_call: TRBV15
d_call: TRBD2
cdr3_aa: CATSRDRGTSGTETQYF

v_call: TRBV2
d_call: -
cdr3_aa: CASSEYGVLAEAFF

v_call: TRBV10-3
d_call: -
cdr3_aa: CAISGGPGVSGNTIYF

v_call: TRBV10-1
d_call: TRBD1
cdr3_aa: CASSDGGQGSSGNTIYF

v_call: TRBV6-6
d_call: -
cdr3_aa: CASSYSGGDTIYF

v_call: TRBV5-5
d_call: -
cdr3_aa: CASSFSPSPYNEQFF

v_call: TRBV30
d_call: TRBD2
cdr3_aa: CAWSAKREYNEQFF

v_call: TRBV28
d_call: -
cdr3_aa: CASSWAGDNNMNTEAFF

v_call: TRBV9
d_call: TRBD1
cdr3_aa: CASSDGQGSPLSGNTIYF